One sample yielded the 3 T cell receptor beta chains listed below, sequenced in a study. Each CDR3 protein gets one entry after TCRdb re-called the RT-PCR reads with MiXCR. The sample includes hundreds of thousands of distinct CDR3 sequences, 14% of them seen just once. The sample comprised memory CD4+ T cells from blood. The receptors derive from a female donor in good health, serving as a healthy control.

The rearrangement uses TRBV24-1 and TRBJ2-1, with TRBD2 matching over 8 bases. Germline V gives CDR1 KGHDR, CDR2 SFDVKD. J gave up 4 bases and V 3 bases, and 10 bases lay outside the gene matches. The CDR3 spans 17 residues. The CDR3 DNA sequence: TGTGCCACCAGTGATGCCCGACTAGCGAGAGGGTACAATGAGCAGTTCTTC. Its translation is CATSDARLARGYNEQFF.

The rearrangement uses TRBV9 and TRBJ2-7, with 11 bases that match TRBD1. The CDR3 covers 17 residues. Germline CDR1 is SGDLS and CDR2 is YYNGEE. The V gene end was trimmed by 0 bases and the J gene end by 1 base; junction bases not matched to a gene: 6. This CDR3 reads CASSVGLGDRGSYEQYF. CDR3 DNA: TGTGCCAGCAGCGTAGGTCTGGGGGACAGGGGGTCCTACGAGCAGTACTTC.

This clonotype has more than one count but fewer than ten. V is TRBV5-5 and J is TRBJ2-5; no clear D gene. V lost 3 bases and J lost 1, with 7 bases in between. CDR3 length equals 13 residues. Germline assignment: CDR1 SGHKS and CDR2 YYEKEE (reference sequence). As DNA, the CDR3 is TGTGCCAGCAGCTCCCCCTTCCAAGAGACCCAGTACTTC. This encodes CASSSPFQETQYF.